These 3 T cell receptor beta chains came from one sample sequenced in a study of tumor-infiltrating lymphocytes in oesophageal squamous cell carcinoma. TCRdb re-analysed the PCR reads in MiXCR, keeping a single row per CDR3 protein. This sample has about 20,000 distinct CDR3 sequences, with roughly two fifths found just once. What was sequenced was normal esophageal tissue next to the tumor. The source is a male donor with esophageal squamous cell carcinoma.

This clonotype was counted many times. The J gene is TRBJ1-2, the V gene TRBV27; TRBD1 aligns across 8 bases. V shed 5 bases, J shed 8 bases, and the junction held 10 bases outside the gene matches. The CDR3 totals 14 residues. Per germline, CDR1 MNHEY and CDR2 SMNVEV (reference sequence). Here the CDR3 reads CASSAGTGSRGYTF. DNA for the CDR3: TGTGCCAGCAGTGCCGGGACAGGTTCGAGGGGCTACACCTTC.

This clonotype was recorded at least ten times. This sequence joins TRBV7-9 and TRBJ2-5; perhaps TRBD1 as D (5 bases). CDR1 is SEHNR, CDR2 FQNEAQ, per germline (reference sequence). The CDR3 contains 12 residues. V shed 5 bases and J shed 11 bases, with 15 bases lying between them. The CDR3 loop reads CASSTSGIEQYF. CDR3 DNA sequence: TGTGCCAGCAGCACCTCAGGGATTGAGCAGTACTTC.

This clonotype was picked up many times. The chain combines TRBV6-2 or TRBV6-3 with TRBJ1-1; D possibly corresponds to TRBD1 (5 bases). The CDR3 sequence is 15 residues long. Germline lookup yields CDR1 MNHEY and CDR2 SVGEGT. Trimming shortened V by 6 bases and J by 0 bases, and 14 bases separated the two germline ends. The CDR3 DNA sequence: TGTGCCAGCAGGCCCAACAGGTTGGTGAACACTGAAGCTTTCTTT. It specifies CASRPNRLVNTEAFF.